A single count supports the clone carrying this TCR beta chain. Antigen: not known. These data belong to a study of T cell responses to AZD1222 COVID-19 vaccine. Study-wide results and limits: Donors, mostly white British, included more females; clonal diversity was possibly underestimated. Vaccine-related CD4 TCRs covered spike, predominating at 160-218 and 743-854. Close to half of all spike-specific TCRs reportedly target regions of the variants that are unmutated.

The V segment lost 8 bases and the J segment 2 bases; nucleotides outside the gene matches: 8. The CDR3 runs 16 residues. Germline lookup yields CDR1 LNHDA and CDR2 SQIVND (reference sequence). Repertoires were generated with immunoSEQ multiplex PCR, while TCRdb's copy carries only in-frame clones and drops some. The sample includes 120,000 or so clones, about 79% of them seen just once. This TCR derives from an adult who received the AZD1222 COVID-19 vaccine. The source material was peripheral blood, sampled 28 days after the second AZD1222 dose. The genes are TRBV19 and TRBJ1-5; TRBD1 aligns across 11 bases. The DNA for the CDR3 is TGTGCCAGTGCCGGGACAGGGGGTGCGGGCAATCAGCCCCAGCATTTT. Its protein product is CASAGTGGAGNQPQHF. Full variable domain (remainder filled in from reference TRBV19 and TRBJ1-5): DGGITQSPKYLFRKEGQNVTLSCEQNLNHDAMYWYRQDPGQGLRLIYYSQIVNDFQKGDIAEGYSVSREKKESFPLTVTSAQKNPTAFYLCASAGTGGAGNQPQHFGDGTRLSIL.